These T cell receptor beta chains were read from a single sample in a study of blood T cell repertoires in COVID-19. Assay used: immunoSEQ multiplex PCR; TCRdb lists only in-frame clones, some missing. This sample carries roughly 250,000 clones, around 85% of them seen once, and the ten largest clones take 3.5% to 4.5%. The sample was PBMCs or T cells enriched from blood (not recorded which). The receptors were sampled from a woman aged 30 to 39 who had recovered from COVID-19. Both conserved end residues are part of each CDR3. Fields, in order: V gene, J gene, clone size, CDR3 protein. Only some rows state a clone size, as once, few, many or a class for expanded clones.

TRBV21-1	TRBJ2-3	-	CASSNDHDRILTDTQYF
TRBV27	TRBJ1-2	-	CASSPYPGEDYGYTF
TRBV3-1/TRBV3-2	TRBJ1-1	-	CASSPLQGLNTEAFF
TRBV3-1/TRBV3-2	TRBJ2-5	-	CASSARTSRQETQYF
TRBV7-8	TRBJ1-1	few	CASSSQYENTEAFF
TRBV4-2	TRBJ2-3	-	CASSQGTGRSTDTQYF
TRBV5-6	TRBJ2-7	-	CASSVRTTYEQYF
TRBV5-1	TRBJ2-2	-	CATSRGANTGELFF
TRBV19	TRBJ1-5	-	CASSISGLGQPQHF
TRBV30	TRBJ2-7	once	CAWKTSGGAYEQYF
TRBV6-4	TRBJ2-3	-	CASSGAGATDTQYF
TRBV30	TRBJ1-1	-	CAWSADLNTEAFF
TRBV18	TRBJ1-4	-	CASSPRLSTNEKLFF
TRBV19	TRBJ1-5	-	CATQLLSRVFSNQPQHF
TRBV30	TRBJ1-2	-	CARNPNKQGTTGYTF
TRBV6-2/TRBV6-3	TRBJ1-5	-	CASSVGQISNQPQHF
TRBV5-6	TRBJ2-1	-	CASSLSPGSGSINEQFF
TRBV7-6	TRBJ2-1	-	CASSLAGGINYNEQFF
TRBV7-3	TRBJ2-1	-	CASSLYEKGLAGGFNNEQFF
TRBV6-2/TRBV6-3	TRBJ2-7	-	CASSYGGSPYEQYF
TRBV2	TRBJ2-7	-	CASKGGQGVPYEQYF
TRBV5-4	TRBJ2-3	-	CASSPTGGGITDTQYF
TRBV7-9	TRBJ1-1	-	CASSPRGTEAFF
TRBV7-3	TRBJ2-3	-	CASSSHARGTDTQYF
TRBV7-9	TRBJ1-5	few	CASSIDRDQPQHF
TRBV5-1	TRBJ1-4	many	CASSSGQGYEKLFF
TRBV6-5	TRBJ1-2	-	CASSYGTSDHYTF
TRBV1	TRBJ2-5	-	CTSIGLVAGQETQYF
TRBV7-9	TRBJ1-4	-	CASSPGTGATSDNEKLFF
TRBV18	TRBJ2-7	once	CASSPPGQKYEQYF
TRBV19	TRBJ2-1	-	CASDGTSGGNEQFF
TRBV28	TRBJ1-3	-	CASSQGRNTIYF
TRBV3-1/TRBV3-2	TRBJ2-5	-	CASSQDAQAYQETQYF
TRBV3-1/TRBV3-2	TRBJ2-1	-	CASSEEVTSLSYNEQFF
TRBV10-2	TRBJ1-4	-	CASGGAVSNEKLFF
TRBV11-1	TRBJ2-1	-	CASSLDPGQFEQFF
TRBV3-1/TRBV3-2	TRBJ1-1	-	CASSLSIQANTEAFF
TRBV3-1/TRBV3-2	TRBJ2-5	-	CASRQLGSVWTQYF
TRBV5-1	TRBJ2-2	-	CASSPGGPSNTGELFF
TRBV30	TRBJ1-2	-	CAWRGTSNYGYTF
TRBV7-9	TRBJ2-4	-	CASSFFREPKNIQYF
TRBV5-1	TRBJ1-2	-	CASSLVPGSYGYTF
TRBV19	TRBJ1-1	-	CASSRGDSAGAFF
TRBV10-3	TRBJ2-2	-	CAIREVSAGELFF
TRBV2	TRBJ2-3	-	CASGSEGASTDTQYF
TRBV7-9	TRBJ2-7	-	CASLVFTGGFAYEQYF
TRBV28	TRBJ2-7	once	CASSLPGQGRGEQYF